Reported below is one T cell receptor beta chain. This clone was seen only a few times. Its recognized antigen is unknown. The record has no base qualities; no much larger clone is one base away. The cohort consisted of 600 to 700 healthy bone marrow donors. All cohort members were sampled while nominally healthy, although unrecorded immune exposures were likely present. The donor was CMV seronegative and belonged to the group of roughly 330 seronegative cohort members. Every donor gave a peripheral blood sample, and the peripheral blood mononuclear cells from that sample were used for TCR beta sequencing. The Qiagen DNeasy Blood Extraction Kit was used to extract genomic DNA from the blood cell samples. The CDR3 covers 17 residues, taking in both the cysteine and the phenylalanine. Of the read, only the CDR3 DNA is kept; its 51 bases are in frame from base 1. The germline V end is reduced by 5 bases and the J end by 0 bases; junction bases left unmatched: 13. CDR1 is given as MDHEN and CDR2 as SYDVKM, both from the germline V gene.

The data were obtained in a study of cytomegalovirus exposure and HLA in healthy donors (dated by TCRdb to about 2017). About the investigation overall: An earlier analysis of roughly 610 of the donors reported approximately 300 Gb of sequence data and 95 million to 130 million unique TCR beta sequences obtained from around 180 million T cells. Approximately 300 gigabases of sequencing data and approximately 85 million unique TCR sequences were included in an early release covering 550 to 650 HLA-typed donors. The genetic ancestry cluster associated with self-reported Caucasian donors included 80% to 90% of the approximately 430 genotyped donors. The study aimed to test whether signatures of past pathogen exposure could be identified by cataloging public T cell receptors. The T cell repertoires of 666 subjects were profiled by immunosequencing and related to cytomegalovirus serostatus. A separate validation cohort of over 95 different subjects was used in addition to the approximately 700-subject first cohort. The study combined high-throughput TCR immunosequencing, statistical association of individual TCRs with disease status, and machine learning to predict cytomegalovirus infection status. To study patterns of TCR occurrence, a later analysis re-analyzed previously published TCR beta repertoires from hundreds of donors and added high-resolution HLA genotyping. Rather than using new phenotypic data, the later analysis identified candidate immune exposures from TCR beta sequences and from how often those sequences occurred across donors. In an earlier analysis of about 590 of the donors, high-throughput TCR beta sequencing was used to judge whether each TCR beta V gene segment behaved as functional or pseudogenic. Alongside the repertoire data, information on donor age, sex, ethnicity and CMV serostatus was compiled. A later genetic analysis used genome-wide SNP genotypes for about 60% of the roughly 700 donors, treating that subset as a discovery cohort. Every discovery cohort repertoire had been produced on one sequencing platform. Both class I and class II loci were covered by HLA typing, at four-digit resolution. The number of donors typed differed by locus, with roughly 620-630 for A, B, C, DRB1 and DQB1, over 500 for DQA1, 606 for DPA1, and some 440 for DPB1. Roughly 5 DR-DQ haplotypes were handled as single units for association and clustering because linkage in the cohort was strong. On average, approximately 250,000 unique TCR beta nucleotide sequences were sequenced per donor among about 400 genotyped donors of the cohort, with about 17% of those sequences being non-productive.

Beyond this particular receptor, the publication reports: Across donors, most TCR sequences were observed very rarely, whereas some public TCRs were present in many individuals. According to a later analysis, most CMV-associated TCR beta chains appeared to be HLA-restricted, and the HLA associations seemed to be driven largely by CMV exposure. For the cohort, immune exposure information was limited to CMV serostatus. In a later genetic analysis, fewer N-insertions in productive TCRs were reported among donors in an Asian-associated ancestry cluster than the roughly 700-donor mean. In a later analysis, TCR association rates were found to vary across HLA loci, with the most associated TCRs seen for DRB1 alleles and the fewest for HLA-C alleles. In both the original and validation cohorts, the classifier was reported to diagnose cytomegalovirus status with high specificity and sensitivity. In an earlier analysis of approximately 590 of the donors, most TCR beta V segments appeared in productive rearrangements about 87% or about 30% of the time, broadly matching IMGT annotations. The 87-base-pair reads could not distinguish some IMGT-functional V segments, including TRBV6-2 and TRBV6-3, so those segments were excluded. At a false discovery rate of 0.05, a later analysis linked 15,000 to 20,000 TCR beta sequences to specific HLA alleles. The authors suggested that the approach could potentially be generalized to other disease states and immunological phenotypes. A cluster of highly shared sequence variants was judged likely to represent a technical artifact of the sequencing pipeline. The cohort was sequenced for TCR beta chains only, and without alpha or paired-chain data the features that could be detected were limited. In vitro tests confirmed that a few of the cytomegalovirus-associated TCR beta chains recognize cytomegalovirus antigens. Because counts were too low, some 16 rarely observed V segments, including chromosome 9 orphons, were excluded from the earlier analysis of a few hundred of the donors. A further reported finding was that TCR beta sequences accurately predicted the HLA-A and HLA-B alleles for most subjects in the first cohort. Strong co-occurrence of HLA alleles, especially DR and DQ, made assigning TCR associations to individual alleles difficult. Correlated functional status among segregating V segments might be attributable to linkage disequilibrium, but an unknown experimental factor could not be ruled out. In a later analysis, HLA-associated TCR beta chains showed more clonal expansion and lower generation probabilities than non-associated chains that were equally common. An association between a missense DCLRE1C variant and V-gene and J-gene trimming of TCR beta chains was found in a later genetic analysis and replicated in an independent cohort. Because some donors lacked HLA typing at each locus, the association tests relied only on the typed subset. A later analysis reported that several top co-occurrence clusters appeared linked to parvovirus B19, influenza, CMV and Epstein-Barr virus. In the study, approximately 150 TCR beta chains were listed as associated with cytomegalovirus. The presence/absence analyses assumed that sequencing depth was roughly uniform across donors, and that assumption may not be true.

Library method: the immunoSEQ multiplex PCR assay. For the multiplex PCR, a mixture combining 60 forward primers for TCR Vbeta segments and 13 reverse primers for TCR Jbeta segments was used. Amplification of the CDR3 region of rearranged TCR beta genes was performed with a multiplex PCR assay on genomic DNA. On the Illumina HiSeq System, the amplified TCR beta libraries were sequenced as 87-base-pair reads. Per the original workflow: A later analysis counted tens of millions of unique TCR beta chains across the 666 repertoires, and 9.5 million to 11 million of these chains were shared by at least two donors. To remove PCR and sequencing errors, raw reads were error-corrected and collapsed into unique sequences using a nearest-neighbor algorithm that merged closely related sequences. Alignment of CDR3 sequences to IMGT reference sequences was used to assign V, D and J gene segments. For a sequence to be retained, a match of at least six nucleotides was required to both a V gene segment and a J gene segment. A rearrangement counted as productive if the CDR3 had no stop codons and remained in frame with V and J, and every other rearrangement counted as non-productive. CDR3 was defined by IMGT convention, running from the second conserved V-encoded cysteine to the conserved J-encoded phenylalanine. The earlier analysis of around 640 of the donors excluded sequences that lacked an unambiguous match to a single V gene segment. In an earlier analysis of 587 of the donors, V segments were called functional above 56.7% productive rearrangements and were called segregating when the between-donor standard deviation exceeded 5%. A statistical classification framework was built for diagnosing cytomegalovirus status from the catalog of TCR beta chain sequences. In a later analysis, V and J genes were assigned by comparing TCR nucleotide sequences against IMGT/GENE-DB human TR gene sequences. Using the TCRdist pipeline, a later analysis assigned CDR3 sequences along with most-parsimonious VDJ recombination scenarios. In a later analysis, each TCR beta chain was defined by its CDR3 amino acid sequence together with its V-gene family, and reads lacking a unique V-gene family were excluded. To address suspected cross-contamination and a sequencing artifact, a later analysis removed several hundred highly shared, low-generation-probability nucleotide sequences. In a later analysis, a clonal expansion index for each public chain was calculated from normalized within-repertoire ranks of inferred template counts. Generation probabilities in a later analysis came from a VDJ recombination model fitted to out-of-frame rearrangements, and those results were checked against IGoR. In a later analysis, hypergeometric tests were used to score TCR-TCR, TCR-HLA and TCR-CMV co-occurrence, with a repertoire-size bias correction applied to TCR pairs. In a later analysis, false discovery rates were estimated by permuting HLA or CMV assignments 20 times. In a later analysis, co-occurring TCRs were grouped with DBSCAN, and TCRdist sequence similarity was added when clustering was performed within HLA-allele-positive subsets. Repertoires with fewer than 30,000 or more than 120,000 public chains were left out of co-occurrence clustering, as were five repertoires with anomalous nucleotide sharing. TCRdb mirrors the immuneACCESS table, restricted to in-frame sequences. Some clones are absent from its copies; in checked studies, under half trace to an unresolved V gene, and the reason for the others is unknown. The V and J calls and the clone size are those of that table, but D and trimming were determined from the DNA. The sample table holds roughly 220,000 clones, of which approximately 80% were seen once. Approximately 1.5% of the sample lies in the top ten.

The TCR sequence derives from a man aged 50 or older in good health and CMV-seronegative. Specimen: PBMCs. This receptor chain uses TRBV28 and TRBJ2-7, and 7 junctional nucleotides match TRBD2. At the DNA level, the sequence is TGTGCCAGCAGTCCAGGACTAGTACCTCAGGTCTCCTACGAGCAGTACTTC. It translates to CASSPGLVPQVSYEQYF. With all but the CDR3 taken from the reference TRBV28 and TRBJ2-7 genes, the full variable domain is: DVKVTQSSRYLVKRTGEKVFLECVQDMDHENMFWYRQDPGLGLRLIYFSYDVKMKEKGDIPEGYSVSREKKERFSLILESASTNQTSMYLCASSPGLVPQVSYEQYFGPGTRLTVT.